The 19 T cell receptor beta chains reported below all come from one sample, sequenced in a study of blood T cell repertoires in COVID-19. Generated by immunoSEQ multiplex PCR, the TCRdb table keeps only in-frame clones and is missing some. The table has a few hundred thousand clones, about 90% seen once. The sequenced material came from PBMCs or T cells enriched from blood (not recorded which). The receptors shown here come from a woman aged 30 to 39 who had recovered from COVID-19.

V usage is TRBV9 and J usage is TRBJ1-2, with TRBD1 matching over 7 bases. The CDR3 spans 16 residues. Per germline, CDR1 SGDLS and CDR2 YYNGEE. Trimming removed 3 bases from V and 1 base from J; junction bases left unmatched: 9. CDR3: CASSAGGPTYNYGYTF. CDR3 sequence (DNA): TGTGCCAGCAGCGCAGGGGGACCCACCTATAACTATGGCTACACCTTC.

The V gene is TRBV3-1 (or the pseudogene TRBV3-2), the J gene TRBJ1-6, with TRBD1 as a possible D gene (5 bases). Germline V CDR1 and CDR2: LGHDT, YNNKEL (reference sequence). The CDR3 spans 14 residues. V lost 1 base to trimming and J lost 10 bases, with 11 bases between them. CDR3 in amino acids: CASSQARGGSPLHF. CDR3 coding DNA: TGTGCCAGCAGCCAAGCAAGGGGAGGATCACCCCTCCACTTT.

This chain connects TRBV27 to TRBJ1-5; TRBD1 is a possible D gene (6 bases). V was trimmed by 5 bases and J by 4 bases, leaving 12 bases between them. The germline V gene has CDR1 MNHEY and CDR2 SMNVEV (reference sequence). This CDR3 spans 14 amino acids. CDR3 protein: CASSLRTANQPQHF. As DNA, the CDR3 is TGTGCCAGCAGTCTCCGGACAGCTAATCAGCCCCAGCATTTT.

This chain joins TRBV29-1 and TRBJ2-7; D not resolved. V was shortened by 7 bases and J by 3 bases, with 13 bases between the two germline ends. The CDR3 runs 12 residues. CDR1 is SQVTM, CDR2 ANQGSEA, per germline. The CDR3 is CSARASIYEQYF. The CDR3 coding sequence is TGCAGCGCCCGAGCGAGTATCTACGAGCAGTACTTC.

J is TRBJ1-2 and V is TRBV3-1 (or the pseudogene TRBV3-2), with TRBD1 matching over 11 bases. V shed 4 bases and J 7 bases; nucleotides not matched to a gene: 5. Germline loops: CDR1 LGHDT, CDR2 YNNKEL (reference sequence). The CDR3 extends over 14 amino acids. The CDR3 loop reads CASSPGDRGFGYTF. Written as DNA, the CDR3 is TGTGCCAGCAGCCCTGGGGACAGGGGGTTTGGCTACACCTTC.

The chain links TRBV12-5 to TRBJ1-1; D is possibly TRBD1 (5 bases). V was clipped by 0 bases and J by 5 bases, with 7 bases between them. This CDR3 comprises 13 residues. Germline V gene lookup returns CDR1 LGHNT and CDR2 FRNRAP. The CDR3 DNA reads as TGTGCTAGTGGTTTGGTAGGGGAAACTGAAGCTTTCTTT. Its translation: CASGLVGETEAFF.

The chain joins TRBV19 to TRBJ1-6; 8 bases map to TRBD1. Trimming removed 5 bases from V and 9 bases from J; junction bases left unmatched: 9. Looked up from germline, CDR1 is LNHDA and CDR2 is SQIVND (reference sequence). The CDR3 has 15 residues. For the CDR3, the DNA is TGTGCCAGTAGTCCCCGGACAGGGTTCGGTTCACCCCTCCACTTT. It yields the protein CASSPRTGFGSPLHF.

The genes are TRBV29-1 and TRBJ1-1, with 10 positions matching TRBD1. CDR1 and CDR2 (germline): SQVTM, ANQGSEA. The CDR3 extends over 13 amino acids. Unmatched junction bases numbered 3, after V lost 4 bases and J lost 4 bases. For the CDR3, the DNA is TGCAGCGTTGCCGACAGGGGGCTCACTGAAGCTTTCTTT. It is translated as CSVADRGLTEAFF.

V is TRBV5-1 and J is TRBJ1-1, with a possible D match to TRBD1 (6 bases). CDR3 length: 14 residues. The V gene's germline CDR1 is SGHRS and CDR2 YFSETQ. V shed 3 bases and J shed 4 bases, with 13 bases lying between them. CDR3 bases: TGCGCCAGCAGCTCTAGACAGGTAGGCACTGAAGCTTTCTTT. Amino acids: CASSSRQVGTEAFF. Based on the CDR3 plus reference TRBV5-1 and TRBJ1-1, the full variable domain is KAGVTQTPRYLIKTRGQQVTLSCSPISGHRSVSWYQQTPGQGLQFLFEYFSETQRNKGNFPGRFSGRQFSNSRSEMNVSTLELGDSALYLCASSSRQVGTEAFFGQGTRLTVV.

This clone was observed once. This sequence joins TRBV4-1 and TRBJ1-4, with D hard to call. V was trimmed by 1 base and J by 0 bases, leaving 9 bases between them. This CDR3 has 16 amino acids. CDR1 and CDR2 from the germline V gene are MGHRA and YSYEKL. DNA for the CDR3: TGCGCCAGCAGCCAAGCCACGACACCAACTAATGAAAAACTGTTTTTT. Translation: CASSQATTPTNEKLFF.

This sequence joins TRBV10-3 and TRBJ1-6; TRBD1 is a possible D gene (6 bases). Deletions cut 6 bases from V and 0 bases from J, with 12 bases between. Germline V gives CDR1 ENHRY, CDR2 SYGVKD. The CDR3 length is 16 residues. The CDR3 DNA reads as TGTGCCATCAGGGACAGCTTCAGCTCCTATAATTCACCCCTCCACTTT. As protein: CAIRDSFSSYNSPLHF.

The count of this clone is one. This chain connects TRBV19 to TRBJ1-5, with D maybe TRBD1 (5 bases). CDR1 and CDR2 from the germline V gene are LNHDA and SQIVND (reference sequence). The CDR3 is 16 residues long. Trimming stripped 3 bases from V and 6 bases from J, with 18 bases between. DNA for the CDR3: TGTGCCAGTAGTATGGAGGACGGGCGGGGGGTTCAGCCCCAGCATTTT. This sequence encodes CASSMEDGRGVQPQHF.

This clone was seen once. The gene calls are TRBV7-9 and TRBJ1-3, with D perhaps TRBD1 (5 bases). CDR3 length equals 14 residues. The germline gives CDR1 SEHNR, CDR2 FQNEAQ (reference sequence). With 5 bases removed from V and 4 bases from J, the gap between germline ends came to 12 bases. The DNA of the CDR3 is TGTGCCAGCAGCCGCCGGGGGGACGGAAACACCATATATTTT. It yields the protein CASSRRGDGNTIYF.

As to this clone: Compared with germline, one end of the junction differs, possibly owing to a read error. V is TRBV7-7 and J is TRBJ2-5, with D maybe TRBD1 (5 bases). Germline CDR1 and CDR2: SSHAT and FNYEAQ (reference sequence). The CDR3 spans 16 residues. CDR3 region: CASSLYDRAYQETQYF. The DNA of the CDR3 is TGTGCTAGCAGCTTATACGACAGAGCGTACCAAGAGACCCAGTACTTC. Together with reference TRBV7-7 and TRBJ2-5, the CDR3 gives the full variable domain: GAGVSQSPRYKVTKRGQDVTLRCDPISSHATLYWYQQALGQGPEFLTYFNYEAQPDKSGLPSDRFSAERPEGSISTLTIQRTEQRDSAMYRCASSLYDRAYQETQYFGPGTRLLVL.

This clone was observed a single time. The chain carries TRBV12-3 or TRBV12-4 and TRBJ1-1; possibly TRBD1 for D (6 bases). V was shortened by 4 bases and J by 8 bases, with 14 bases between the two germline ends. CDR3 length equals 13 residues. DNA for the CDR3: TGTGCCAGCAGTTCTGGTACAGGGTCCGAAGCTTTCTTT. Its translation is CASSSGTGSEAFF.

The chain combines TRBV2 with TRBJ1-1; 8 bases fit TRBD1. CDR1 SNHLY and CDR2 FYNNEI come from the germline V gene. The CDR3 loop spans 16 amino acids. Trimming at V came to 2 bases and at J to 2 bases, leaving 7 bases not matched to a gene. This CDR3 reads CASSERPTGVNTEAFF. The CDR3 nucleotides are TGTGCCAGCAGTGAAAGGCCGACAGGGGTTAACACTGAAGCTTTCTTT.

This CDR3 reads CASSLRLMGSSQETQYF. The CDR3 DNA follows: TGTGCCAGCAGCTTAAGGTTAATGGGGAGCAGTCAAGAGACCCAGTACTTC. The chain is built from TRBV5-4 and TRBJ2-5; D may be TRBD2 (5 bases). CDR3 length: 17 residues. From germline, CDR1 is SGHNT and CDR2 YYREEE (reference sequence). With 2 bases removed from V and 2 bases from J, the gap between germline ends came to 19 bases.

This clone has more than one count but fewer than ten. V and J are TRBV30 and TRBJ1-1; D is unresolved. Germline loops: CDR1 GTSNPN, CDR2 SVGIG (reference sequence). CDR3 length: 14 amino acids. Trimming pared 2 bases from V and 10 bases from J, leaving 20 bases between. As DNA, the CDR3 is TGTGCCTGGAGTCCGCCGGGCCTCGGAGGAAGAGCTTTCTTT. This translates into CAWSPPGLGGRAFF.

The chain joins TRBV7-2 to TRBJ1-1; TRBD1 matches at 7 bases. The CDR3 loop spans 15 amino acids. Germline CDR1 is SGHTA and CDR2 is FQGNSA. The J segment lost 4 bases and the V segment lost 5 bases, leaving 10 bases of the junction unmatched. DNA for the CDR3: TGTGCCAGCAGCCAGAGCATCCCAGGGGGCACTGAAGCTTTCTTT. Translation gives CASSQSIPGGTEAFF.